The rows below give T cell receptor beta chains drawn from one sample of a study of molecular identifiers for immune sequencing clone quantification. Using its own MiXCR run on the PCR reads, TCRdb lists one record per CDR3 protein. In the table there are about 320,000 distinct CDR3 sequences, roughly a quarter of which are singletons. Sequenced input: naive CD8+ T cells from blood, with Jurkat cell RNA spiked in. The receptors stem from a human donor in good health. Some libraries in this study had Jurkat cell RNA spiked in. Both conserved end residues are part of each CDR3. Fields, in order: V gene, J gene, clone size, D gene, CDR3 length, CDR3 DNA, CDR3 protein. The D gene is left open where the match is weak. Clone sizes are given selectively: once, few, many, or a class where the clone is expanded.

v_gene: TRBV7-9
j_gene: TRBJ1-5
abundance: few
d_gene: TRBD1
len: 15
CDR3nt: TGTGCCAGCAGCTTTGAAGGGGGCGGTTATCAGCCCCAGCATTTT
CDR3aa: CASSFEGGGYQPQHF

v_gene: TRBV30
j_gene: TRBJ2-1
abundance: NA
d_gene: TRBD1
len: 14
CDR3nt: TGTGCCTGGAGTATCGGGACAGGGGAGTATGAGCAGCTCTTC
CDR3aa: CAWSIGTGEYEQLF

v_gene: TRBV4-3
j_gene: TRBJ2-3
abundance: many
d_gene: NA
len: 15
CDR3nt: TGCGCCAGCAGCCAACGTTGGCTAGCTGAAGATACGCAGTATTTT
CDR3aa: CASSQRWLAEDTQYF

v_gene: TRBV23-1
j_gene: TRBJ2-5
abundance: NA
d_gene: NA
len: 17
CDR3nt: TGCGCCAGCAGTCACCCACAGCCAGAGGGGAGCCAAGAGACCCAGTACTTC
CDR3aa: CASSHPQPEGSQETQYF

v_gene: TRBV29-1
j_gene: TRBJ2-3
abundance: many
d_gene: TRBD2
len: 15
CDR3nt: TGCAGCGTTGATGTCCTAGCGGGAGAGGGAGATACGCAGTATTTT
CDR3aa: CSVDVLAGEGDTQYF

v_gene: TRBV4-3
j_gene: TRBJ1-4
abundance: many
d_gene: NA
len: 12
CDR3nt: TGCGCCAGCAGCCAATCCGGGGAAAAACTGTTTTTT
CDR3aa: CASSQSGEKLFF

v_gene: TRBV29-1
j_gene: TRBJ2-2
abundance: many
d_gene: NA
len: 15
CDR3nt: TGCAGCGTTGCTGCGGAGAACGCGAACACCGGGGAGCTGTTTTTT
CDR3aa: CSVAAENANTGELFF

v_gene: TRBV6-5
j_gene: TRBJ2-3
abundance: many
d_gene: NA
len: 14
CDR3nt: TGTGCCAGCAGCTTCGACAGCTACACAGATACGCAGTATTTT
CDR3aa: CASSFDSYTDTQYF

v_gene: TRBV20-1
j_gene: TRBJ2-5
abundance: many
d_gene: TRBD1
len: 16
CDR3nt: TGCAGTGCTAGAGACGGGACAGGGAATTACCAAGAGACCCAGTACTTC
CDR3aa: CSARDGTGNYQETQYF

v_gene: TRBV10-3
j_gene: TRBJ2-7
abundance: NA
d_gene: TRBD1
len: 15
CDR3nt: TGTGCCATCAGTGAGTGGGACAGGGCAGAATACGAGCAGTACTTC
CDR3aa: CAISEWDRAEYEQYF

v_gene: TRBV27
j_gene: TRBJ1-4
abundance: NA
d_gene: TRBD1
len: 16
CDR3nt: TGTGCCAGCAGTTTACAGGGGGTGGTTACTAATGAAAAACTGTTTTTT
CDR3aa: CASSLQGVVTNEKLFF

v_gene: TRBV29-1
j_gene: TRBJ2-6
abundance: NA
d_gene: TRBD2
len: 16
CDR3nt: TGCCGCGTTTTTTGGGGGGGGGGCTCTGGGGCCAACGTCCTGACTTTC
CDR3aa: CRVFWGGGSGANVLTF

v_gene: TRBV4-3
j_gene: TRBJ1-1
abundance: NA
d_gene: TRBD1
len: 14
CDR3nt: TGCCCCAGCAGCTACGGACAGGGCGACACTGAAGCTTTCTTT
CDR3aa: CPSSYGQGDTEAFF

v_gene: TRBV9
j_gene: TRBJ1-1
abundance: few
d_gene: NA
len: 14
CDR3nt: TGTGCCAGCAGCGTTTGGGGGGACGGCACTGAAGCTTTCTTT
CDR3aa: CASSVWGDGTEAFF

v_gene: TRBV2
j_gene: TRBJ1-1
abundance: NA
d_gene: NA
len: 11
CDR3nt: TGTGTCAGCAAAACGAACACTGAAGCTTTCTTT
CDR3aa: CVSKTNTEAFF

v_gene: TRBV28
j_gene: TRBJ2-3
abundance: many
d_gene: NA
len: 14
CDR3nt: TGTGCCAGCAGTTTATGGGGGAGCACAGATACGCAGTATTTT
CDR3aa: CASSLWGSTDTQYF

v_gene: TRBV29-1
j_gene: TRBJ2-3
abundance: few
d_gene: TRBD1
len: 16
CDR3nt: TGCAGCGTTGTACCCACGGGACAGATCTTAACGGATACGCAGTATTTT
CDR3aa: CSVVPTGQILTDTQYF

v_gene: TRBV12-3/TRBV12-4
j_gene: TRBJ1-1
abundance: NA
d_gene: NA
len: 14
CDR3nt: TGTGCCAGCAGTGATACAGGGAAAGACACTGAAGCTTTCTTT
CDR3aa: CASSDTGKDTEAFF

v_gene: TRBV5-6
j_gene: TRBJ1-6
abundance: many
d_gene: NA
len: 17
CDR3nt: TGTGCCAGCAGTTTTCGACTTCCCAGCTCCTATAATTCACCCCTCCACTTT
CDR3aa: CASSFRLPSSYNSPLHF

v_gene: TRBV13
j_gene: TRBJ2-7
abundance: few
d_gene: TRBD2
len: 16
CDR3nt: TGTGCCAGCAGCTCTCCGGGACTAGCGGGGGCGTACGAGCAGTACTTC
CDR3aa: CASSSPGLAGAYEQYF

v_gene: TRBV12-3/TRBV12-4
j_gene: TRBJ2-3
abundance: many
d_gene: NA
len: 16
CDR3nt: TGTGCCAGCAGTCCCCGGACAGCAATGCCCACAGATACGCAGTATTTT
CDR3aa: CASSPRTAMPTDTQYF

v_gene: TRBV24-1
j_gene: TRBJ2-6
abundance: NA
d_gene: NA
len: 14
CDR3nt: TGTGCCCCCAACCAGGGGACCGGGGCCAACGTCCTGACTTTC
CDR3aa: CAPNQGTGANVLTF

v_gene: TRBV15
j_gene: TRBJ2-6
abundance: many
d_gene: NA
len: 15
CDR3nt: TGTGCCACCAGCAGACCGACGACAAAGTTGGACGTCCTGACTTTC
CDR3aa: CATSRPTTKLDVLTF

v_gene: TRBV4-3
j_gene: TRBJ2-7
abundance: few
d_gene: NA
len: 14
CDR3nt: TGCGCCAGCAGCCAAGATATTCAGGGATACGAGCAGTACTTC
CDR3aa: CASSQDIQGYEQYF

v_gene: TRBV6-2/TRBV6-3
j_gene: TRBJ2-1
abundance: NA
d_gene: TRBD1
len: 16
CDR3nt: TGTGCCAGCAGAGACATACAGGGGACACCTTACAATGAGCAGTTCTTC
CDR3aa: CASRDIQGTPYNEQFF

v_gene: TRBV28
j_gene: TRBJ2-7
abundance: NA
d_gene: NA
len: 17
CDR3nt: TGTGCCAGCAGTCCACCCCCTTCGCGGCCCCTCTCCTACGAGCAGTACTTC
CDR3aa: CASSPPPSRPLSYEQYF

v_gene: TRBV29-1
j_gene: TRBJ1-5
abundance: NA
d_gene: NA
len: 12
CDR3nt: TGCAGCGCTGGACAGTGTGGTCAGCCCCAGCAATTT
CDR3aa: CSAGQCGQPQQF

v_gene: TRBV6-5
j_gene: TRBJ1-2
abundance: NA
d_gene: TRBD1
len: 15
CDR3nt: TGTGCCAGCAGTTACACGACAGGGCGTAACTATGGCCACACCTTC
CDR3aa: CASSYTTGRNYGHTF

v_gene: TRBV10-3
j_gene: TRBJ2-1
abundance: NA
d_gene: NA
len: 16
CDR3nt: TGTGCCATCAGTGACTTGGCGTCGGAGCGCTACAATGAGCAGTTCTTC
CDR3aa: CAISDLASERYNEQFF

v_gene: TRBV11-2
j_gene: TRBJ2-3
abundance: NA
d_gene: NA
len: 12
CDR3nt: TGTGCCAGCACCGCTAGCACAGATACGCAGTATTTT
CDR3aa: CASTASTDTQYF

v_gene: TRBV29-1
j_gene: TRBJ2-3
abundance: many
d_gene: TRBD2
len: 15
CDR3nt: TGCAGCGCTCGAGGGACTAGCGGCTACACAGATACGCAGTATTTT
CDR3aa: CSARGTSGYTDTQYF

v_gene: TRBV5-4
j_gene: TRBJ2-6
abundance: NA
d_gene: NA
len: 18
CDR3nt: TGTGCCAGCAGTCCGGCCGACAGTGCTCTCTCTGGGGCCAACGTCCTGACTTTC
CDR3aa: CASSPADSALSGANVLTF

v_gene: TRBV11-3
j_gene: TRBJ2-7
abundance: few
d_gene: NA
len: 13
CDR3nt: TGTGCCAGCAGCTTAGATTATACCTACGAGCAGTACTTC
CDR3aa: CASSLDYTYEQYF

v_gene: TRBV28
j_gene: TRBJ2-2
abundance: NA
d_gene: TRBD2
len: 22
CDR3nt: TGTGCCAGCAGTCCTCGCTCGTCCCCGGGACTAGCGGGGGCACTGGGGACCGGGGAGCTGTTTTTT
CDR3aa: CASSPRSSPGLAGALGTGELFF

v_gene: TRBV4-1
j_gene: TRBJ1-1
abundance: many
d_gene: TRBD1
len: 15
CDR3nt: TGCGCCAGCAGCCAAGTCCCGGGACAGTACACTGAAGCTTTCTTT
CDR3aa: CASSQVPGQYTEAFF

v_gene: TRBV5-1
j_gene: TRBJ2-7
abundance: many
d_gene: TRBD1
len: 15
CDR3nt: TGCGCCAGCAGCTGGACAGGGGACTTCTCCTACGAGCAGTACTTC
CDR3aa: CASSWTGDFSYEQYF

v_gene: TRBV9
j_gene: TRBJ2-7
abundance: NA
d_gene: NA
len: 14
CDR3nt: TGTGCCAGCAGCCCTAGGGACACACCCTACGAGCAGTACTTC
CDR3aa: CASSPRDTPYEQYF

v_gene: TRBV15
j_gene: TRBJ2-2
abundance: NA
d_gene: NA
len: 13
CDR3nt: TGTGCCACCAGCAGATTAGGGGACAGGGAGCTGTTTTTT
CDR3aa: CATSRLGDRELFF

v_gene: TRBV6-5
j_gene: TRBJ2-3
abundance: few
d_gene: TRBD2
len: 16
CDR3nt: TGTGCCAGCAGTTACTCAGCGGGGTCTAGCACAGATACGCAGTATTTT
CDR3aa: CASSYSAGSSTDTQYF

v_gene: TRBV11-2
j_gene: TRBJ2-4
abundance: NA
d_gene: NA
len: 15
CDR3nt: TGTGCCAGCAGCTTAGCCACCCCCCGTGAACCCCACGGGCACTTC
CDR3aa: CASSLATPREPHGHF

v_gene: TRBV20-1
j_gene: TRBJ1-5
abundance: many
d_gene: TRBD1
len: 12
CDR3nt: TGCAGTGCTATACAGGGGAATCAGCCCCAGCATTTT
CDR3aa: CSAIQGNQPQHF

v_gene: TRBV4-1
j_gene: TRBJ1-2
abundance: few
d_gene: TRBD1
len: 15
CDR3nt: TGCGCCAGCAGCCAAACTACAGGGGTTAACTATGGCTACACCTTC
CDR3aa: CASSQTTGVNYGYTF

v_gene: TRBV7-9
j_gene: TRBJ1-2
abundance: many
d_gene: TRBD1
len: 14
CDR3nt: TGTGCCGGAAACACACAGGGGGCGAACTATGGCTACACCTTC
CDR3aa: CAGNTQGANYGYTF

v_gene: TRBV4-1
j_gene: TRBJ2-3
abundance: many
d_gene: NA
len: 14
CDR3nt: TGCGCCAGCAGCCAGGCGAAACGGACAGATACGCAGTATTTT
CDR3aa: CASSQAKRTDTQYF

v_gene: TRBV20-1
j_gene: TRBJ1-2
abundance: NA
d_gene: NA
len: 9
CDR3nt: TGCAGTGCCGATGCAGGCTACACCTTC
CDR3aa: CSADAGYTF

v_gene: TRBV27
j_gene: TRBJ1-2
abundance: NA
d_gene: TRBD1
len: 15
CDR3nt: TGTGCCAGCAGTTTCCTAAACAGGGGGCTTAATGGCTACACCTTC
CDR3aa: CASSFLNRGLNGYTF

v_gene: TRBV28
j_gene: TRBJ1-1
abundance: NA
d_gene: TRBD1
len: 19
CDR3nt: TGTGCCAGCAGTTTATCTATATGGGGGACAGGCGCACTGAACACTGAAGCTTTCTTT
CDR3aa: CASSLSIWGTGALNTEAFF

v_gene: TRBV29-1
j_gene: TRBJ1-2
abundance: NA
d_gene: TRBD1
len: 15
CDR3nt: TGCAGCGTGAATTTCGGGACAGCTAACAACTATGGCTACACCTTC
CDR3aa: CSVNFGTANNYGYTF

v_gene: TRBV6-2/TRBV6-3
j_gene: TRBJ2-3
abundance: few
d_gene: NA
len: 17
CDR3nt: TGTGCCAGCAGTTACAGGGGGGCCCTCAGGGGGACAGATACGCAGTATTTT
CDR3aa: CASSYRGALRGTDTQYF

v_gene: TRBV6-1
j_gene: TRBJ2-7
abundance: few
d_gene: NA
len: 14
CDR3nt: TGTGCCAGCAGTGAAACGTACAGCTCCTACGAGCAGTACTTC
CDR3aa: CASSETYSSYEQYF

v_gene: TRBV7-9
j_gene: TRBJ2-3
abundance: NA
d_gene: TRBD2
len: 17
CDR3nt: TGTGCCAGCAGCCCCCCGGCGGGGGGGCGAGGCACAGATACGCAGTATTTT
CDR3aa: CASSPPAGGRGTDTQYF

v_gene: TRBV27
j_gene: TRBJ1-1
abundance: NA
d_gene: NA
len: 13
CDR3nt: TGTGCCAGCAGTTTATGGGACTACACTGAAGCTTTCTTT
CDR3aa: CASSLWDYTEAFF

v_gene: TRBV4-1
j_gene: TRBJ2-3
abundance: NA
d_gene: TRBD2
len: 18
CDR3nt: TGCGCCAGCAGCCAAGGCGGAAGTAGCGGGGACGGGGCAGATACGCAGTATTTT
CDR3aa: CASSQGGSSGDGADTQYF

v_gene: TRBV4-3
j_gene: TRBJ1-5
abundance: few
d_gene: NA
len: 14
CDR3nt: TGCGCCAGCAGCCAAGATGATAGCAATCAGCCCCAGCATTTT
CDR3aa: CASSQDDSNQPQHF

v_gene: TRBV6-2/TRBV6-3
j_gene: TRBJ2-3
abundance: few
d_gene: NA
len: 14
CDR3nt: TGTGCCAGCAGTTACGACACTAGCACAGATACGCAGTATTTT
CDR3aa: CASSYDTSTDTQYF